The 25 T cell receptor beta chains given below trace back to one sample, sequenced in a study of blood T cell repertoires in COVID-19. Sequencing used immunoSEQ multiplex PCR; TCRdb keeps in-frame clones, though not all of them. The profile shows roughly 65,000 clones, about three quarters of them singletons. Sequenced sample: peripheral blood. Receptors were obtained from a man older than 75 with acute or convalescent COVID-19.

This rearrangement joins TRBV5-1 to TRBJ1-1, with 7 bases identical to TRBD1. CDR3 size: 16 residues. V was clipped by 0 bases and J by 3 bases; unmatched bases: 8. Germline V gene lookup returns CDR1 SGHRS and CDR2 YFSETQ. CDR3 DNA: TGCGCCAGCAGCTTGGCCCCCTCTACAGGGGACACTGAAGCTTTCTTT. It is translated as CASSLAPSTGDTEAFF.

V usage is TRBV30 and J usage is TRBJ1-3, with 10 bases aligning to TRBD1. The CDR3 is made up of 13 amino acids. CDR1 and CDR2 (germline): GTSNPN, SVGIG (reference sequence). V lost 7 bases, J lost 3 bases, and 3 bases stayed unmatched. Here the CDR3 DNA reads TGTGCCTTTGACAGGGGGCATGGAAACACCATATATTTT. Residues: CAFDRGHGNTIYF.

In this sample, this clone turned up a few times. This chain links TRBV9 with TRBJ2-7, with TRBD2 matching 11 bases. V lost 0 bases to trimming and J lost 4 bases; unmatched junction nucleotides: 9. The CDR3 runs 17 residues. Germline CDR1 is SGDLS and CDR2 is YYNGEE. The CDR3 nucleotides read TGTGCCAGCAGCGTAGCTTCGACTAGCGGGACGAATTACGAGCAGTACTTC. It specifies CASSVASTSGTNYEQYF.

This chain joins TRBV2 and TRBJ1-1; TRBD1 is a possible D gene (6 bases). The CDR3 has 14 residues. The V and J ends lost 6 bases and 3 bases respectively, with 14 bases between them. The germline gives CDR1 SNHLY, CDR2 FYNNEI. The CDR3 DNA follows: TGTGCCAGCAGCTTCACAGGGAGGGACACTGAAGCTTTCTTT. Translated: CASSFTGRDTEAFF.

The genes are TRBV5-1 and TRBJ2-2, with 7 bases fitting TRBD1. The CDR3 covers 15 residues. CDR1 and CDR2 from the germline V gene are SGHRS and YFSETQ. V trimming: 3 bases; J trimming: 4 bases; junction bases outside the gene matches: 6. Here the CDR3 reads CASSSAQGPTGELFF. DNA of the CDR3: TGCGCCAGCAGCTCAGCACAGGGGCCCACCGGGGAGCTGTTTTTT.

This clone was detected a few times. The chain carries TRBV6-5 and TRBJ1-2; possible D gene TRBD1, 5 bases. Germline V gene sequence: CDR1 MNHEY, CDR2 SVGAGI. The CDR3 extends over 13 amino acids. The ends were cut back, 2 bases at V and 4 bases at J, with 8 bases in the middle. This chain's CDR3 is CASSYRGGYGYTF. DNA for the CDR3: TGTGCCAGCAGTTACAGGGGAGGCTATGGCTACACCTTC.

The table lists this clone with a count of one. The chain uses TRBV6-6 and TRBJ2-5, with 8 bases lining up with TRBD1. The V and J ends lost 5 bases and 4 bases, in that order; junction bases with no gene match: 9. Looked up from germline, CDR1 is MNHNY and CDR2 is SVGAGI (reference sequence). The CDR3 has 15 residues. The CDR3 here is CASSTPYRGVETQYF. The CDR3 region has the DNA TGTGCCAGCAGTACGCCCTACAGGGGGGTAGAGACCCAGTACTTC.

The chain recombines TRBV9 with TRBJ1-6; D is perhaps TRBD1 (6 bases). V was trimmed by 2 bases and J by 5 bases, leaving 11 bases between them. The CDR3 sequence is 15 residues long. Germline loops: CDR1 SGDLS, CDR2 YYNGEE. The CDR3 sequence is CASSVRTDNNSPLHF. The CDR3 nucleotides read TGTGCCAGCAGCGTTAGGACAGACAATAATTCACCCCTCCACTTT.

The DNA for the CDR3 is TGTGCCAGCAGCTCCGGGACCTACGAGCAGTACTTC. This translates into CASSSGTYEQYF. The chain combines TRBV6-4 with TRBJ2-7; possibly TRBD2 for D (5 bases). CDR3 size: 12 residues. V was cut by 6 bases and J by 2 bases, with 8 bases left in between. Germline values: CDR1 MRHNA, CDR2 SNTAGT.

This clone was counted between two and nine times. As DNA, the CDR3 is TGTGCCAGCAGCCAAGGGGCCGCATCTTACGAAAAACTGTTTTTT. This translates into CASSQGAASYEKLFF. The rearrangement links TRBV4-2 to TRBJ1-4; D gene ambiguous. CDR3 length equals 15 residues. The germline CDR1 and CDR2 sequences are LGHNA and YNFKEQ. V dropped 1 base and J dropped 8 bases, with 14 bases sitting between them.

This clone has a count of ten or more. The genes are TRBV5-1 and TRBJ2-5; 8 nucleotides match TRBD1. The V and J ends lost 3 bases and 2 bases, in that order; junction bases with no gene match: 6. Germline values: CDR1 SGHRS, CDR2 YFSETQ. There are 15 residues in the CDR3. CDR3 nucleotides: TGCGCCAGCAGCTCGGACAGGGTGGGTCAAGAGACCCAGTACTTC. Its translation: CASSSDRVGQETQYF.

V gene TRBV5-3 combines with J gene TRBJ2-3; 8 positions match TRBD2. TRBV5-3 is given ORF status, its function remaining uncertain. This CDR3 spans 18 amino acids. J lost 0 bases, V lost 4 bases, and 13 bases had no gene match. Written as DNA, the CDR3 is TGTGCCAGAAGCCCCTCGAACAGAGCGGGGGAAAGCACAGATACGCAGTATTTT. Its protein is CARSPSNRAGESTDTQYF.

The chain combines TRBV30 with TRBJ2-1; tentatively, D is TRBD2 (5 bases). Trimming cost V 3 bases and J 0 bases, with 6 bases left between them. The germline V gene encodes CDR1 GTSNPN and CDR2 SVGIG (reference sequence). The CDR3 totals 13 residues. CDR3 bases: TGTGCCTGGAGGGGGAGCTCCTACAATGAGCAGTTCTTC. It encodes CAWRGSSYNEQFF.

The genes are TRBV11-1 and TRBJ2-2; 7 positions agree with TRBD1. The CDR3 is 17 amino acids. CDR1 is SGHAT, CDR2 FQDESV, per germline (reference sequence). Losses at the gene ends were 0 bases for V and 0 bases for J; bases not matched to a gene: 4. CDR3 DNA: TGTGCCAGCAGCTTAGCCCCGGGACAGACGAACACCGGGGAGCTGTTTTTT. Translated: CASSLAPGQTNTGELFF. The variable domain in full, with the rest retrieved from reference TRBV11-1 and TRBJ2-2, is EAEVAQSPRYKITEKSQAVAFWCDPISGHATLYWYRQILGQGPELLVQFQDESVVDDSQLPKDRFSAERLKGVDSTLKIQPAELGDSAMYLCASSLAPGQTNTGELFFGEGSRLTVL.

The V call is TRBV19, the J call TRBJ1-5; tentatively, D is TRBD1 (5 bases). The CDR3 extends over 13 amino acids. Germline loops: CDR1 LNHDA, CDR2 SQIVND (reference sequence). V was shortened by 9 bases and J by 3 bases, with 12 bases between the two germline ends. The CDR3 loop reads CASGGRANQPQHF. CDR3 nucleotides: TGTGCCAGCGGCGGCAGGGCCAATCAGCCCCAGCATTTT.

V and J are TRBV6-5 and TRBJ1-1; D gene uncertain. Trimming cost V 5 bases and J 3 bases, with 7 bases left between them. Germline loops: CDR1 MNHEY, CDR2 SVGAGI. The length of the CDR3 is 12 residues. As DNA, the CDR3 is TGTGCCAGCAGTAACGGGGACACTGAAGCTTTCTTT. This codes for CASSNGDTEAFF.

The rearrangement joins TRBV2 to TRBJ2-7, with 10 bases lining up with TRBD2. CDR3 size: 12 residues. Germline CDR1 is SNHLY and CDR2 is FYNNEI. The V and J ends lost 4 bases and 6 bases, in that order; junction bases with no gene match: 0. CDR3 in amino acids: CASSGTSGEQYF. CDR3 DNA sequence: TGTGCCAGCAGTGGGACTAGCGGCGAGCAGTACTTC.

V usage is TRBV2 and J usage is TRBJ2-5; D might be TRBD2 (6 bases). Germline CDR1 and CDR2: SNHLY and FYNNEI. This CDR3 is 12 amino acids long. Trimming pared 8 bases from V and 0 bases from J, leaving 7 bases between. CDR3 residues: CASASDQETQYF. As DNA, the CDR3 is TGTGCCAGCGCTAGCGACCAAGAGACCCAGTACTTC.

The CDR3: CASSLALGWGTTDTQYF. The DNA of the CDR3 is TGTGCCAGCAGCTTGGCCCTTGGGTGGGGGACTACAGATACGCAGTATTTT. The chain has TRBV5-6 and TRBJ2-3; D is perhaps TRBD2 (6 bases). The CDR3 is 17 residues long. Looked up from germline, CDR1 is SGHDT and CDR2 is YYEEEE. V shed 0 bases and J shed 3 bases, with 17 bases lying between them.

The genes are TRBV9 and TRBJ2-5, with D perhaps matching TRBD2 (5 bases). The CDR3 covers 15 residues. Trimming took 0 bases from V and 0 from J, leaving 9 bases between them. Germline-derived CDR1 and CDR2 are SGDLS and YYNGEE. The CDR3 DNA sequence: TGTGCCAGCAGCGTAGGAGAGGGCTACCAAGAGACCCAGTACTTC. As protein: CASSVGEGYQETQYF.

The chain uses TRBV18 and TRBJ2-7, with 9 bases matching TRBD1. The CDR3 contains 14 residues. CDR1 and CDR2 from the germline V gene are KGHSH and LQKENI. The junction had 5 bases not matched to a gene; V was cut back by 3 bases and J by 5 bases. This CDR3 is CASSPQRTGDEQYF. In nucleotides, the CDR3 is TGTGCCAGCTCACCCCAACGGACAGGGGACGAGCAGTACTTC. Using reference TRBV18 and TRBJ2-7 for the parts outside the CDR3, the full variable domain is NAGVMQNPRHLVRRRGQEARLRCSPMKGHSHVYWYRQLPEEGLKFMVYLQKENIIDESGMPKERFSAEFPKEGPSILRIQQVVRGDSAAYFCASSPQRTGDEQYFGPGTRLTVT.

This rearrangement joins TRBV29-1 to TRBJ1-2; 10 bases fit TRBD1. J was trimmed by 2 bases and V by 7 bases; bases with no gene match: 4. Germline V CDR1 and CDR2: SQVTM, ANQGSEA. CDR3 size: 13 residues. As DNA, the CDR3 is TGCAGCGCTCCGGGACAGGGGAACTATGGCTACACCTTC. Translating gives CSAPGQGNYGYTF.

The gene calls are TRBV5-1 and TRBJ2-1; D not certain. The CDR3 loop spans 15 amino acids. V shed 5 bases and J shed 0 bases, with 12 bases lying between them. The V gene's germline CDR1 is SGHRS and CDR2 YFSETQ. CDR3 DNA: TGCGCCAGCAGTTCGAACTCCAACTCCTACAATGAGCAGTTCTTC. Its protein is CASSSNSNSYNEQFF.

The V and J genes are TRBV21-1 and TRBJ2-2; the D call TRBD1 from the table was never checked on the DNA. TRBV21-1 is deemed a pseudogene. This CDR3 is built from 16 residues. The CDR3 loop is CASIQPQAGVDGELFF. In DNA, the CDR3 is TGTGCCAGCATTCAGCCCCAGGCAGGGGTCGACGGGGAGCTGTTTTTT.

V usage is TRBV5-5 and J usage is TRBJ2-5, with TRBD1 identical over 9 bases. V shed 2 bases, J shed 1 base, and the junction held 6 bases outside the gene matches. This CDR3 has 16 residues. Per germline, CDR1 SGHKS and CDR2 YYEKEE (reference sequence). The CDR3 DNA is TGTGCCAGCAGCTTCGGGACAGGGAATATCCAAGAGACCCAGTACTTC. Translated, it gives CASSFGTGNIQETQYF.